A selection of T cell receptor beta chains follows, all from one sample in a study of T cell responses to AZD1222 COVID-19 vaccine. Some clones are missing from TCRdb's copy, which holds only in-frame ones; the method was immunoSEQ multiplex PCR. The repertoire holds more than 95,000 clones, with about 93% as singletons. This sample comprised peripheral blood, obtained on day 0 of AZD1222 vaccination. The receptors here all came from an adult in good health. The CDR3 runs from the conserved cysteine through the conserved F or W. D genes are given only for firm matches. Some rows mark clone size as missing; the rest say once, few, many or name a class of expanded clone.

v_gene	d_gene	j_gene	abundance	CDR3aa	CDR3nt
TRBV11-2	TRBD1	TRBJ2-1	NA	CASSLDRVREQFF	TGTGCCAGCAGCTTGGACAGGGTCCGTGAGCAGTTCTTC
TRBV27	NA	TRBJ2-5	NA	CASQSAEETQYF	TGTGCCAGTCAGTCGGCGGAAGAGACCCAGTACTTC
TRBV5-4	NA	TRBJ1-3	NA	CASSDTRDRRISNTIYF	TGTGCCAGCAGCGACACCCGGGACCGGAGGATTTCAAACACCATATATTTT
TRBV6-5	NA	TRBJ2-5	once	CASSSWASGLTQYF	TGTGCCAGCAGTTCCTGGGCTTCAGGGCTCACCCAGTACTTC
TRBV27	TRBD1	TRBJ1-2	NA	CASSLSAGGYGYTF	TGTGCCAGCAGTTTAAGTGCAGGGGGCTATGGCTACACCTTC
TRBV4-1	TRBD2	TRBJ2-5	NA	CASSPGLAMSETQYF	TGCGCCAGCAGCCCCGGACTAGCGATGTCAGAGACCCAGTACTTC
TRBV3-1/TRBV3-2	NA	TRBJ2-7	NA	CASSQPSGEQYF	TGTGCCAGCAGCCAACCGTCCGGGGAGCAGTACTTC
TRBV5-1	NA	TRBJ1-4	NA	CASRSGQGNEKLFF	TGCGCCAGCAGGTCGGGGCAGGGCAATGAAAAACTGTTTTTT
TRBV7-2	NA	TRBJ1-4	NA	CASSLADKGKLFF	TGTGCCAGCAGCTTAGCAGATAAGGGAAAACTGTTTTTT
TRBV28	NA	TRBJ1-3	NA	CASSLRGNTIYF	TGTGCCAGCAGTTTGAGAGGAAACACCATATATTTT
TRBV18	NA	TRBJ2-3	NA	CASSPLDSTDTQYF	TGTGCCAGCTCACCACTGGACAGCACAGATACGCAGTATTTT
TRBV28	NA	TRBJ1-3	NA	CASSMWGSGNTIYF	TGTGCCAGCAGTATGTGGGGCTCTGGAAACACCATATATTTT
TRBV7-9	TRBD1	TRBJ1-2	NA	CASSFGTDYGYTF	TGTGCCAGCAGCTTTGGGACAGACTATGGCTACACCTTC
TRBV6-5	NA	TRBJ1-1	NA	CASSKHRETEAFF	TGTGCCAGCAGTAAGCACAGGGAGACTGAAGCTTTCTTT
TRBV7-9	TRBD2	TRBJ2-3	NA	CASSSTTLAGVLDTQYF	TGTGCCAGCAGCTCGACTACCCTAGCGGGAGTTTTAGATACGCAGTATTTT
TRBV14	NA	TRBJ1-1	NA	CASSTMLNTEAFF	TGTGCCAGCAGCACGATGTTGAACACTGAAGCTTTCTTT
TRBV20-1	NA	TRBJ2-5	NA	CSCRDETQYF	TGCAGTTGTCGGGACGAGACCCAGTACTTC
TRBV2	NA	TRBJ2-7	NA	CATKIYYEQYF	TGTGCCACCAAGATCTACTACGAGCAGTACTTC
TRBV18	TRBD1	TRBJ1-1	NA	CASSLRTGQGGTEAFF	TGTGCCAGCTCGTTACGAACGGGACAGGGAGGCACTGAAGCTTTCTTT
TRBV2	NA	TRBJ1-2	NA	CASRDDRDPYGYTF	TGTGCCAGCAGAGACGACAGAGACCCCTATGGCTACACCTTC
TRBV7-2	NA	TRBJ1-1	NA	CASRSIRDGNTEAFF	TGTGCCAGCAGGTCGATCCGGGACGGGAACACTGAAGCTTTCTTT
TRBV28	TRBD1	TRBJ1-2	NA	CASSFPGTGGANAF	TGTGCCAGCAGTTTCCCCGGGACAGGGGGCGCGAATGCCTTC
TRBV28	TRBD1	TRBJ1-4	NA	CASSSGTGGEKLFF	TGTGCCAGCAGTTCTGGGACAGGCGGCGAAAAACTGTTTTTT
TRBV5-1	NA	TRBJ2-7	few	CASSRTGTSSYEQYF	TGCGCCAGCAGCCGGACAGGGACTAGCAGCTACGAGCAGTACTTC
TRBV2	NA	TRBJ2-7	NA	CASISGTYEQYF	TGTGCCAGCATTAGCGGCACCTACGAGCAGTACTTC
TRBV5-1	NA	TRBJ1-4	NA	CASSSGRWNEKLFF	TGCGCCAGCAGCTCAGGCAGATGGAATGAAAAACTGTTTTTT
TRBV28	NA	TRBJ1-2	NA	CASSTAYGYTF	TGTGCCAGTTCAACGGCCTATGGCTACACCTTC
TRBV7-6	TRBD1	TRBJ1-1	few	CASSTRTGEGRNTEAFF	TGTGCCAGCAGCACCCGGACAGGGGAGGGCAGGAACACTGAAGCTTTCTTT
TRBV7-2	NA	TRBJ2-7	NA	CASSLVGGADEQYF	TGTGCCAGCAGCTTAGTTGGGGGGGCGGACGAGCAGTACTTC
TRBV14	NA	TRBJ2-3	NA	CASSRVYSPDTQYF	TGTGCCAGCAGCCGCGTCTACTCCCCAGATACGCAGTATTTT
TRBV3-1/TRBV3-2	TRBD1	TRBJ2-5	NA	CASTAIGTGRETQYF	TGTGCCAGCACAGCAATCGGGACAGGGAGGGAGACCCAGTACTTC
TRBV6-5	NA	TRBJ1-5	NA	CASRLEVYSNQPQHF	TGTGCCAGCAGGCTAGAGGTTTATAGCAATCAGCCCCAGCATTTT
TRBV18	NA	TRBJ1-4	NA	CASSPGRTPNNEKLFF	TGTGCCAGCTCACCAGGCCGAACGCCCAATAATGAAAAACTGTTTTTT
TRBV12-5	NA	TRBJ2-1	NA	CASGQGDSYNEQFF	TGTGCTAGTGGCCAAGGGGATTCCTACAATGAGCAGTTCTTC
TRBV19	TRBD1	TRBJ1-1	NA	CASSHDREGMNTEAFF	TGTGCCAGTAGTCACGACAGGGAAGGGATGAACACTGAAGCTTTCTTT
TRBV2	TRBD2	TRBJ2-1	NA	CASSTSGRARGYNEQFF	TGTGCCAGCAGTACTAGCGGGCGAGCCAGGGGATACAATGAGCAGTTCTTC
TRBV5-1	NA	TRBJ1-5	NA	CASSLSTGQPQHF	TGCGCCAGCAGCCTATCGACGGGTCAGCCCCAGCATTTT
TRBV6-5	NA	TRBJ2-7	once	CASTGPYEQYF	TGTGCCAGCACGGGTCCCTACGAGCAGTACTTC
TRBV11-3	NA	TRBJ2-1	NA	CASSLDVGQGNEQFF	TGTGCCAGCAGCTTAGATGTAGGGCAGGGCAATGAGCAGTTCTTC
TRBV6-2/TRBV6-3	NA	TRBJ2-2	NA	CASSWKFGELFF	TGTGCCAGCAGTTGGAAGTTCGGGGAGCTGTTTTTT
TRBV7-6	TRBD2	TRBJ2-5	NA	CAIKGTSGSYETQYF	TGTGCCATCAAGGGGACTAGCGGGAGTTATGAGACCCAGTACTTC
TRBV10-3	TRBD1	TRBJ1-2	NA	CAISPGTDGYTF	TGTGCCATCAGTCCCGGGACAGATGGCTACACCTTC
TRBV30	NA	TRBJ1-5	NA	CACSQGRNQPQHF	TGTGCCTGCTCACAGGGACGCAATCAGCCCCAGCATTTT
TRBV9	NA	TRBJ2-3	once	CASSPRTDTQYF	TGTGCCAGCAGCCCTCGCACAGATACGCAGTATTTT
TRBV12-3/TRBV12-4	NA	TRBJ1-5	once	CASRAGGYQPQHF	TGTGCCAGCAGGGCGGGGGGATATCAGCCCCAGCATTTT
TRBV4-2	NA	TRBJ2-1	NA	CASSQDRSLDNQKSSYNEQFF	TGTGCCAGCAGCCAAGATAGGTCCCTAGATAACCAAAAAAGCTCCTACAATGAGCAGTTCTTC
TRBV2	NA	TRBJ1-4	NA	CASSPANRASEKLFF	TGTGCCAGCAGCCCCGCAAACAGGGCATCCGAAAAACTGTTTTTT
TRBV7-9	TRBD2	TRBJ2-3	NA	CASSPGLGGRSDTQYF	TGTGCCAGCAGTCCCGGCCTCGGCGGGAGGTCGGATACGCAGTATTTT
TRBV30	NA	TRBJ1-3	NA	CALQGLSGNTIYF	TGTGCCTTACAGGGATTATCTGGAAACACCATATATTTT
TRBV5-1	TRBD2	TRBJ2-7	NA	CASRAEGSGNLGEQYF	TGCGCCAGCAGGGCCGAGGGTAGCGGGAATCTTGGCGAGCAGTACTTC
TRBV28	NA	TRBJ1-1	few	CASGEAGRNTEAFF	TGTGCCAGCGGTGAAGCGGGGCGCAACACTGAAGCTTTCTTT
TRBV28	NA	TRBJ2-7	NA	CASSDLSANYEQYF	TGTGCCAGCAGTGACCTGTCGGCTAACTACGAGCAGTACTTC
TRBV5-1	NA	TRBJ2-1	few	CASSWGNGGVEQFF	TGCGCCAGCAGCTGGGGTAACGGGGGAGTTGAGCAGTTCTTC
TRBV4-1	NA	TRBJ2-2	NA	CASSQEDWSANTGELFF	TGCGCCAGCAGCCAAGAGGATTGGAGCGCGAACACCGGGGAGCTGTTTTTT
TRBV7-2	NA	TRBJ2-5	NA	CASSLAWETQYF	TGTGCCAGCAGCTTAGCTTGGGAGACCCAGTACTTC
TRBV5-1	NA	TRBJ1-2	NA	CASSSRTAYGYTF	TGCGCCAGCAGCTCCAGGACTGCCTATGGCTACACCTTC
TRBV2	NA	TRBJ2-3	once	CASRAGNTQYF	TGTGCCAGTCGGGCCGGAAATACGCAGTATTTT
TRBV7-2	TRBD2	TRBJ2-5	NA	CASGAIGLAGETQYF	TGTGCCAGCGGGGCCATCGGACTAGCTGGAGAGACCCAGTACTTC
TRBV7-9	NA	TRBJ1-1	NA	CASSPMNTEAFF	TGTGCCAGCAGCCCCATGAACACTGAAGCTTTCTTT
TRBV4-1	NA	TRBJ1-6	NA	CASSHQTGPNSPLHF	TGCGCCAGCAGCCACCAAACAGGGCCGAATTCACCCCTCCACTTT